Listed below are T cell receptor beta chains from one sample, sequenced in a study of control samples from healthy donors and cancer patients. Repertoires were generated with immunoSEQ multiplex PCR, while TCRdb's copy carries only in-frame clones and drops some. The top ten clones hold about 1.6% of a sample with 190,000 or so clones, around 93% of them seen once. What was sequenced was blood. The source of these receptors is a man younger than 35 in good health. CDR3s leave out the opening cysteine and the closing phenylalanine or tryptophan. A D gene is named only where the DNA matches it firmly.

J | D | V | CDR3
TRBJ1-4 | NA | TRBV6-1 | ASSEATALRANEKLF
TRBJ2-5 | NA | TRBV12-5 | ASRGREETQY
TRBJ2-7 | NA | TRBV7-8 | ASSLAGGGRYEQY
TRBJ1-2 | NA | TRBV13 | ASSWGLGPEANYGYT
TRBJ1-5 | TRBD1 | TRBV6-4 | ASSYRGEWQPQH
TRBJ2-5 | TRBD1 | TRBV7-3 | ASSLYGQAETQY
TRBJ2-7 | NA | TRBV3-1/TRBV3-2 | ASSQVTGYEQY
TRBJ1-1 | NA | TRBV5-8 | ASSLAAKNTEAF
TRBJ2-5 | TRBD1 | TRBV24-1 | ATSDFDREETQY
TRBJ1-1 | NA | TRBV7-8 | ASSLGEGGTEAF
TRBJ1-3 | NA | TRBV24-1 | ATSDPPGDTIY
TRBJ1-1 | NA | TRBV28 | ASRPHDSGRTEAF
TRBJ2-7 | NA | TRBV28 | ASRSTGPYEQY
TRBJ2-7 | NA | TRBV7-9 | ASSPSGRGSYEQY
TRBJ1-1 | NA | TRBV5-6 | ASSFPQGSDTEAF
TRBJ2-6 | NA | TRBV30 | AWSRYRISGANVLT
TRBJ2-6 | NA | TRBV7-8 | ASSLTGHSGANVLT
TRBJ2-1 | NA | TRBV15 | ATSRDEQF
TRBJ2-1 | NA | TRBV10-3 | AIRGVREGEQF
TRBJ2-1 | TRBD2 | TRBV27 | ASSLSGTSGGSSYNEQF
TRBJ1-1 | NA | TRBV5-4 | ASSITGNTEAF
TRBJ2-7 | NA | TRBV3-1/TRBV3-2 | ASSPPWGRLASEQY
TRBJ2-5 | NA | TRBV4-1 | ASSQILGGAVD
TRBJ2-7 | NA | TRBV13 | ASSLKSDEQY
TRBJ2-7 | NA | TRBV19 | ASSNDRLYEQY
TRBJ2-3 | NA | TRBV19 | ASSIRPDTQY
TRBJ2-1 | NA | TRBV15 | ATSRDMGSSTYNEQF
TRBJ1-1 | NA | TRBV6-2/TRBV6-3 | ASSYSTARLNTEAF
TRBJ1-5 | NA | TRBV6-5 | ASRIPGGNQPQH
TRBJ1-5 | TRBD1 | TRBV2 | ASSLQGGNQPQH
TRBJ2-2 | TRBD1 | TRBV19 | ASSSQGASGELF
TRBJ2-7 | TRBD2 | TRBV28 | ASSHSPRTSSYEQY
TRBJ1-2 | NA | TRBV29-1 | SVDPGGGGYT
TRBJ2-2 | TRBD2 | TRBV10-3 | AISLSGLAGAYTGELF
TRBJ2-5 | NA | TRBV28 | ASSLRMGGQETQY
TRBJ2-5 | TRBD2 | TRBV19 | ASSTGLAGTTQETQY
TRBJ1-6 | NA | TRBV14 | ASSQDAASRSSPLH
TRBJ2-3 | TRBD1 | TRBV9 | ASSVGPTGDYTQY
TRBJ2-1 | TRBD2 | TRBV5-1 | ASSPDGGLAYNEQF
TRBJ2-1 | NA | TRBV3-1/TRBV3-2 | ASSRNRGYNEQF
TRBJ1-2 | TRBD1 | TRBV7-9 | ASSRGQDPRDT
TRBJ1-2 | NA | TRBV7-9 | ASSLTQGYGYT
TRBJ1-5 | NA | TRBV12-3/TRBV12-4 | ASSTQQDQPQH
TRBJ1-2 | TRBD1 | TRBV5-1 | ASSTQGDYGYT
TRBJ1-4 | NA | TRBV18 | ASSATNEKLF